Listed here are 15 T cell receptor beta chains from one sample, sequenced in a study of blood T cells in healthy people across ages. Primed by a sample-barcoded 5' primer and a J-beta primer mix, a second PCR proceeded for 7 to 11 cycles. TCRdb independently ran MiXCR on the 5' RACE reads; one entry per CDR3 protein. The table lists roughly 720,000 distinct CDR3 sequences, less than 70% of them singletons. What was sequenced was blood. These TCRs come from a man older than 75 in good health.

This clonotype occurred many times. The gene calls are TRBV7-2 and TRBJ1-6; no definite D call. The CDR3 extends over 14 amino acids. With 0 bases removed from V and 7 bases from J, the gap between germline ends came to 7 bases. Germline assignment: CDR1 SGHTA and CDR2 FQGNSA. CDR3 coding DNA: TGTGCCAGCAGCTTAGCGGCGGCAAATTCACCCCTCCACTTT. Its translation: CASSLAAANSPLHF.

V usage is TRBV24-1 and J usage is TRBJ2-4; the D is unclear. With the DNA end fitting TRBJ2-5 better, the J assignment may be wrong. Germline V CDR1 and CDR2: KGHDR, SFDVKD. The length of the CDR3 is 15 residues. CDR3 sequence: CATSDSGRSQETQYF. The CDR3 DNA is TGTGCCACCAGTGATTCCGGACGGTCGCAAGAGACCCAGTACTTC.

The chain couples TRBV25-1 to TRBJ2-5; a weak D match, TRBD2 (5 bases). This CDR3 comprises 15 residues. Germline V gene lookup returns CDR1 MGHDK and CDR2 SYGVNS. Trimming took off 6 bases at V and 5 bases at J, with 19 bases between the two ends. The CDR3 region has the DNA TGTGCCAGCAGCCCCACGCGGACTCAGAGGGAGACCCAGTACTTC. Protein product: CASSPTRTQRETQYF.

V is TRBV5-1 and J is TRBJ2-1; 7 nucleotides align to TRBD2. CDR3 length: 16 residues. Unmatched junction bases numbered 9, after V lost 5 bases and J lost 1 base. Germline lookup yields CDR1 SGHRS and CDR2 YFSETQ. The CDR3 DNA sequence: TGCGCCAGCAGTCGGGGAGGGGACCCATCCTACAATGAGCAGTTCTTC. Translation: CASSRGGDPSYNEQFF.

The rearrangement joins TRBV4-2 to TRBJ1-4, with 7 positions matching TRBD1. The CDR3 length is 16 residues. Germline trimming cut 4 bases from V and 6 bases from J; bases unmatched to any gene: 11. Germline V CDR1 and CDR2: LGHNA, YNFKEQ. CDR3: CASSLPSDRDDEKLFF. DNA of the CDR3: TGTGCCAGCAGCCTCCCTTCCGACAGGGATGATGAAAAACTGTTTTTT.

The chain has TRBV15 and TRBJ1-5, with 9 positions matching TRBD1. The germline V gene encodes CDR1 LNHNV and CDR2 YYDKDF (reference sequence). The CDR3 is 15 residues long. The J segment lost 5 bases and the V segment lost 3 bases, leaving 5 bases of the junction unmatched. The CDR3 DNA reads as TGTGCCACCAGCAGGACAGGGGGTGCGGATCAGCCCCAGCATTTT. Translating gives CATSRTGGADQPQHF.

The chain joins TRBV12-3 or TRBV12-4 to TRBJ1-6; D might be TRBD1 (6 bases). The CDR3 sequence is 15 residues long. V gave up 6 bases and J gave up 11 bases, with 20 bases separating them. The CDR3 DNA follows: TGTGCCAGCAGCCCGACGGGGGCCCAACGGCCACCCCTCCACTTT. Translation: CASSPTGAQRPPLHF.

This clonotype has at least ten counts. CDR3 residues: CATPQAGANVLTF. CDR3 sequence (DNA): TGTGCCACCCCCCAGGCAGGGGCCAACGTCCTGACTTTC. The chain uses TRBV7-9 and TRBJ2-6; D gene ambiguous. The germline V and J ends were trimmed by 10 bases and 4 bases, with 11 bases remaining between them. The CDR3 loop spans 13 amino acids. In germline, CDR1 is SEHNR, CDR2 FQNEAQ (reference sequence).

The gene calls are TRBV20-1 and TRBJ2-1; D ambiguous. CDR1 is DFQATT, CDR2 SNEGSKA, per germline (reference sequence). Trimming removed 5 bases from V and 6 bases from J, with 20 bases in between. CDR3 length equals 15 residues. The CDR3 nucleotides read TGCAGTGCTGTGACTCATAAACCGGGTACCAATGAGCAGTTCTTC. This encodes CSAVTHKPGTNEQFF.

The chain recombines TRBV5-4 with TRBJ2-1; the D is unclear. CDR1 is SGHNT, CDR2 YYREEE, per germline (reference sequence). The germline V and J ends were trimmed by 0 bases and 5 bases, with 6 bases remaining between them. The CDR3 totals 13 residues. CDR3 loop: CASSLVLHNEQFF. CDR3 in DNA: TGTGCCAGCAGCTTGGTACTCCACAATGAGCAGTTCTTC.

This clonotype was observed a few times. The genes are TRBV27 and TRBJ1-2; 8 bases match TRBD1. This CDR3 has 18 amino acids. V was clipped by 4 bases and J by 4 bases; unmatched bases: 17. Germline CDR1 reads MNHEY; CDR2 reads SMNVEV (reference sequence). The CDR3 bases are TGTGCCAGCAGTTCTATGAACCCTGGACAGGGCGGGAGCTATGGCTACACCTTC. Its translation: CASSSMNPGQGGSYGYTF.

The chain has TRBV7-3 and TRBJ2-5; D possibly uses TRBD1 or TRBD2 (5 bases each). CDR3 length: 15 residues. With 4 bases removed from V and 4 bases from J, the gap between germline ends came to 16 bases. The germline V gene has CDR1 SGHTA and CDR2 FQGTGA. The CDR3 DNA reads as TGTGCCAGCAGCTCCTCCGGGACGGCGGGAGAGACCCAGTACTTC. This encodes CASSSSGTAGETQYF.

CDR3 coding DNA: TGTGCCAGCTCACCGATGCAAAGCTCCTACAATGAGCAGTTCTTC. Amino acid sequence: CASSPMQSSYNEQFF. V usage is TRBV18 and J usage is TRBJ2-1, with D uncertain. In germline, CDR1 is KGHSH, CDR2 LQKENI. V was clipped by 3 bases and J by 0 bases, with 9 bases between them. The CDR3 extends over 15 amino acids.

This clonotype has just a few counts. This chain connects TRBV7-2 to TRBJ2-3; D is perhaps TRBD1 (5 bases). Germline CDR1 is SGHTA and CDR2 is FQGNSA. This CDR3 is 17 amino acids long. Trimming removed 5 bases at V and 3 bases at J, with 21 bases between. The CDR3 sequence is CASSKPGMGLQTDTQYF. In DNA, the CDR3 is TGTGCCAGCAGCAAACCTGGGATGGGGCTTCAGACAGATACGCAGTATTTT.

V and J are TRBV29-1 and TRBJ2-3; TRBD1 or TRBD2 may be the D gene (7 bases each). CDR3 length: 16 residues. The germline gives CDR1 SQVTM, CDR2 ANQGSEA. The V and J ends lost 7 bases and 14 bases respectively, with 34 bases between them. CDR3 sequence: CSALDRRGSGDRYAYF. CDR3 bases: TGCAGCGCCTTAGACAGGCGCGGGAGTGGGGACAGATACGCGTATTTT.